This T cell receptor (beta chain) was captured by sequencing in a study of shared clonotypes between healthy human individuals. Background on the study: The donor group consisted of two women and three men, aged 18 to 49. General study points: Clonotype sharing levels among donors were expected to vary with sequencing depth. Against clonotypes common to all four donors, non-shared ones had lower generation probabilities.

As concerns this clone: Its specificity is unknown.

CD8 cells classed as naive were CD45RO-negative and positively selected for CCR7, excluding terminally differentiated effector memory CD45RA+ cells. Germline CDR1 reads LGHNA; CDR2 reads YNFKEQ. The CDR3 totals 17 residues. Trimming removed 0 bases from V and 0 bases from J, with 12 bases in between. Deep-level assay runs were performed. Data came from immunoSEQ multiplex PCR; TCRdb stores just in-frame clones and leaves some out. The sample lists approximately 2,000,000 clones, around 93% occurring once. The rearrangement uses TRBV4-2 and TRBJ1-5; D is perhaps TRBD1 (5 bases). The source is a man younger than 30 in good health. Some clones in this sample may be carry-over from other donors' samples. The source material was naive CD8+ T cells from PBMCs. Here the CDR3 DNA reads TGTGCCAGCAGCCAAGATTGGGGGGAATATAGCAATCAGCCCCAGCATTTT. This encodes CASSQDWGEYSNQPQHF.